Listed below are T cell receptor beta chains from one sample, sequenced in a study of T cells in Graves' hyperthyroidism and ophthalmopathy. Using its own MiXCR run on the multiplex PCR reads, TCRdb lists one record per CDR3 protein. Of about 420,000 distinct CDR3 sequences in the sample, more than 15% were seen once. Sequencing was done on a sample of blood. The receptors shown here come from a woman aged 18-35 years with Graves' hyperthyroidism. The CDR3 runs from the conserved cysteine through the conserved F or W. D genes are given only for firm matches. Size tells how often a clone was seen (once, few, many) or the class of an expanded clone, and some rows leave it out.

V	D	size	J	CDR3	DNA
TRBV7-9	TRBD2	.	TRBJ2-1	CASSLGFGTNNEQFF	TGTGCCAGCAGCTTAGGATTTGGGACTAACAATGAGCAGTTCTTC
TRBV2	TRBD1	many	TRBJ1-2	CASSEALPGTGGRGNYGYTF	TGTGCCAGCAGTGAAGCGCTTCCCGGGACAGGGGGAAGAGGTAACTATGGCTACACCTTC
TRBV10-3	.	few	TRBJ2-1	CAIRNGNEQFF	TGTGCCATCAGGAACGGCAATGAGCAGTTCTTC
TRBV24-1	TRBD1	.	TRBJ1-2	CATSQEGQGSSGYTF	TGTGCCACCAGCCAGGAGGGACAGGGAAGTAGTGGCTACACCTTC
TRBV11-2	.	many	TRBJ2-2	CASSLVQGYTGELFF	TGTGCCAGCAGCTTAGTACAGGGATACACCGGGGAGCTGTTTTTT
TRBV11-2	.	many	TRBJ2-2	CASSLEPRTGELFF	TGTGCCAGCAGCTTAGAGCCCCGAACCGGGGAGCTGTTTTTT
TRBV4-1	.	few	TRBJ2-4	CASSQDPVTKNIQYF	TGCGCCAGCAGCCAAGACCCGGTGACCAAAAACATTCAGTACTTC
TRBV6-1	.	many	TRBJ1-1	CASSTRRGQNTEAFF	TGTGCCAGCAGTACCCGGAGAGGGCAAAACACTGAAGCTTTCTTT
TRBV24-1	.	.	TRBJ2-3	CATSDFRGYTDTQYF	TGTGCCACCAGCGATTTCCGGGGGTACACAGATACGCAGTATTTT
TRBV5-5	TRBD1	few	TRBJ1-2	CASSLRTGEIYGYTF	TGTGCCAGCAGCTTGAGGACAGGGGAAATTTATGGCTACACCTTC
TRBV7-8	.	many	TRBJ1-5	CASSPGGYGNQPQHF	TGTGCCAGCAGCCCGGGGGGGTACGGCAATCAGCCCCAGCATTTT
TRBV13	.	many	TRBJ1-3	CASSLTRDRGNTIYF	TGTGCCAGCAGCTTAACCCGGGACCGAGGGAACACCATATATTTT
TRBV27	.	many	TRBJ2-1	CASALSYNEQFF	TGTGCCAGCGCCCTCTCCTACAATGAGCAGTTCTTC
TRBV28	.	many	TRBJ1-5	CASSRTRRDYSNQPQHF	TGTGCCAGCAGTCGCACCCGAAGGGACTATAGCAATCAGCCCCAGCATTTT
TRBV7-9	TRBD2	many	TRBJ2-5	CASSRWGGLAEGETQYF	TGTGCCAGCAGCCGCTGGGGGGGACTCGCGGAGGGAGAGACCCAGTACTTC
TRBV4-1	TRBD2	.	TRBJ2-3	CASSHPRGGEGTDTQYF	TGCGCCAGCAGCCATCCCCGGGGAGGGGAGGGTACAGATACGCAGTATTTT
TRBV29-1	.	many	TRBJ2-2	CSVVFRGTKGGTGELFF	TGCAGCGTTGTTTTCCGGGGGACGAAAGGGGGGACCGGGGAGCTGTTTTTT
TRBV24-1	.	.	TRBJ1-5	CATSDEAGAQHF	TGTGCCACCAGTGATGAGGCGGGGGCCCAGCATTTT
TRBV6-1	.	.	TRBJ1-2	CASQPWRNSPYGYTF	TGTGCCAGCCAGCCTTGGCGGAATTCTCCCTATGGCTACACCTTC
TRBV3-1	.	many	TRBJ2-3	CASSQVFGSRTDTQYF	TGTGCCAGCAGCCAAGTATTCGGATCCCGCACAGATACGCAGTATTTT